This T cell receptor (beta chain) was sequenced for a study of T-cell memory formation after mild COVID-19. This clonotype was detected ten times or more. The antigen is undetermined. Researchers used 5'RACE with constant-segment primers to make TCR alpha and TCR beta cDNA libraries that carry sample barcodes and UMIs. TCRdb passed the 5' RACE reads through MiXCR, listing each CDR3 protein once. The table lists approximately 180,000 distinct CDR3 sequences, around 15% of them singletons, with approximately 2% in the top ten. General observations from the study: Within pre-infection memory, some responding clones were found, suggesting cross-reactive memory joined.

The V end was cut by 5 bases, the J end by 0 bases, with 11 bases between. The germline gives CDR1 SNHLY, CDR2 FYNNEI. The CDR3 consists of 15 residues. The sequence came from an adult woman who had mild COVID-19 (a few samples of this study predate the infection). Cell type and time point are not known. Sequenced: PBMCs or a T cell subset sorted from them (not recorded which). The gene calls are TRBV2 and TRBJ1-5; D ambiguous. CDR3 sequence (DNA): TGTGCCAGCAGTCCAGCTACCTTTAGCAATCAGCCCCAGCATTTT. Protein sequence: CASSPATFSNQPQHF.